The T cell receptor beta chain under discussion was sequenced for a study of cytomegalovirus exposure and HLA in healthy donors. Study-wide points: Later analysis showed TCR association rates varying by HLA locus, highest for DRB1 and lowest for HLA-C. The authors later linked a missense DCLRE1C variant to TCR beta V- and J-gene trimming. Using the classifier, cytomegalovirus status was reportedly diagnosed with high specificity and sensitivity. Segments of the TCR beta V type were, in most cases, productive about 90% or about 30% of the time in an earlier analysis.

With 60 Vbeta and 13 Jbeta primers, the PCR was carried out. Using immunoSEQ multiplex PCR, the repertoire was profiled, and TCRdb retains in-frame clones only, with some absent. The sample has over 150,000 clones; about 71% are singletons. Looked up from germline, CDR1 is GTSNPN and CDR2 is SVGIG (reference sequence). V was cut by 3 bases and J by 7 bases, with 16 bases left in between. This CDR3 spans 14 amino acids. A word on this clone: Its target is unknown.

This chain joins TRBV30 and TRBJ2-1; D perhaps matches TRBD2 (5 bases). Sample: PBMCs. This TCR came from a woman in her twenties or thirties in good health and CMV-seronegative. The CDR3 DNA sequence: TGTGCCTGGAGCGGTGTCGTGGGGAGTAATGAGCAGTTCTTC. This sequence encodes CAWSGVVGSNEQFF.